The 5 T cell receptor beta chains below come from one sample, sequenced in a study of blood T cell repertoires in COVID-19. The protocol was immunoSEQ multiplex PCR, while the TCRdb copy is restricted to in-frame clones and leaves out a portion. The data show 35,000 to 40,000 clones, 70% to 90% seen once. Sequencing was carried out using peripheral blood. These receptors originate from a man in his sixties with COVID-19, enrolled during active disease.

The V and J genes are TRBV4-3 and TRBJ1-4, with D uncertain. V dropped 4 bases and J dropped 7 bases, with 10 bases sitting between them. Germline V CDR1 and CDR2: LGHNA, YSLEER. This CDR3 has 13 residues. The CDR3 loop is CASSPVRAEKLFF. The CDR3 DNA is TGCGCCAGCAGCCCGGTGCGGGCTGAAAAACTGTTTTTT.

V is TRBV30 and J is TRBJ1-2, with D uncertain. Trimming removed 4 bases from V and 4 bases from J, with 16 bases in between. CDR3 length: 14 residues. Germline CDR1 reads GTSNPN; CDR2 reads SVGIG (reference sequence). CDR3 sequence (DNA): TGTGCCTGGATTCCTAGCGGCAGCTTCTATGGCTACACCTTC. Translation: CAWIPSGSFYGYTF. Variable domain in full (rest from reference TRBV30 and TRBJ1-2): SQTIHQWPATLVQPVGSPLSLECTVEGTSNPNLYWYRQAAGRGLQLLFYSVGIGQISSEVPQNLSASRPQDRQFILSSKKLLLSDSGFYLCAWIPSGSFYGYTFGSGTRLTVV.

V is TRBV6-5 and J is TRBJ2-7, with D perhaps TRBD1 (6 bases). Germline CDR1 MNHEY, CDR2 SVGAGI. The CDR3 is made up of 13 amino acids. The germline V and J ends were trimmed by 5 bases and 5 bases, with 13 bases remaining between them. The CDR3 protein is CASSTQGKDEQYF. CDR3 coding DNA: TGTGCCAGCAGTACACAGGGTAAGGACGAGCAGTACTTC.

The rearrangement uses TRBV29-1 and TRBJ2-2, with 10 bases identical to TRBD1. Germline values: CDR1 SQVTM, CDR2 ANQGSEA. The CDR3 has 15 amino acids. V lost 5 bases and J lost 7; bases outside the gene matches: 10. CDR3 loop: CSVTDGTGDGGELFF. DNA for the CDR3: TGCAGCGTTACAGACGGGACAGGGGACGGCGGGGAGCTGTTTTTT.

The V call is TRBV7-8, the J call TRBJ1-1; 12 nucleotides line up with TRBD1. Germline lookup yields CDR1 SGHVS and CDR2 FQNEAQ. The J segment lost 0 bases and the V segment lost 5 bases, leaving 4 bases of the junction unmatched. The CDR3 runs to 16 residues. For the CDR3, the DNA is TGTGCCAGCAGCCGGGACAGGGGGCGAATGAACACTGAAGCTTTCTTT. Translated, it gives CASSRDRGRMNTEAFF.